These 2 T cell receptor beta chains came from one sample sequenced in a study of OX40 agonist ivuxolimab in advanced cancers. Profiling relied on immunoSEQ multiplex PCR, and the TCRdb table lists in-frame clones only, not all of them. In the table there are 75,000 to 100,000 clones, roughly 91% of which are singletons. Sequencing used CD4+ or CD8+ T cells sorted from blood, obtained in a trial of the OX40 agonist ivuxolimab. The source is an adult with an advanced solid tumor such as melanoma, head and neck, liver or kidney cancer.

The chain joins TRBV14 to TRBJ2-1; D is ambiguous. V was pared by 1 base and J by 0 bases, with 7 bases between. Germline loops: CDR1 SGHDN, CDR2 FVKESK. The CDR3 loop spans 15 amino acids. CDR3 coding DNA: TGTGCCAGCAGCCAAGGACTGAGCTCCTACAATGAGCAGTTCTTC. It codes for CASSQGLSSYNEQFF. Combining the CDR3 with reference TRBV14 and TRBJ2-1 gives the whole variable domain EAGVTQFPSHSVIEKGQTVTLRCDPISGHDNLYWYRRVMGKEIKFLLHFVKESKQDESGMPNNRFLAERTGGTYSTLKVQPAELEDSGVYFCASSQGLSSYNEQFFGPGTRLTVL.

This clone appeared a few times. The chain has TRBV30 and TRBJ1-5; 9 bases are a match to TRBD1. With 4 bases clipped from V and 6 bases from J, the junction kept 13 bases outside the gene matches. Germline CDR1 reads GTSNPN; CDR2 reads SVGIG (reference sequence). The CDR3 has 16 residues. The CDR3 DNA reads as TGTGCCTGGACCCTAGGGGACAGGGACACGGCTCAGCCCCAGCATTTT. Encoded protein: CAWTLGDRDTAQPQHF.